The sequence of this T cell receptor beta chain was determined in a study of early T cells in non-severe SARS-CoV-2 infection. The CDR3 totals 12 residues. Germline trimming cut 1 base from V and 12 bases from J; bases unmatched to any gene: 5. Germline V gene lookup returns CDR1 PRHDT and CDR2 FYEKMQ (reference sequence). TCRdb fed the 5' RACE reads into MiXCR, producing one record per CDR3 protein. The sample lists about 64,000 distinct CDR3 sequences, 20% occurring once. This receptor was taken from an adult who was a healthcare worker with PCR-confirmed SARS-CoV-2 infection or an uninfected control (not recorded which). The chain uses TRBV13 and TRBJ1-2, with 7 bases matching TRBD1. The specimen was whole blood, collected at baseline. CDR3 DNA: TGTGCCAGCAGCTTAGATGGGACAGAGGACACCTTC. Amino acids: CASSLDGTEDTF.